Included here is one T cell receptor beta chain sequence, with context. What it binds is not known. Documented time point: baseline, week 1 (first vaccination visit). The treatment is: pre-vaccination baseline after standard-of-care therapy. This record belongs to a study of a mutant IDH1 vaccine in newly diagnosed glioma. As for the study in general: Treated patients showed a male proportion of roughly 62%, a female proportion of 37.5%, and a mean age of 40.4 years. Prior therapy was radiotherapy, temozolomide, or both; most received both.

Study-level points and caveats: 93.3% of patients showed vaccine-induced immune responses across multiple MHC alleles.

This CDR3 has 14 residues. Germline V gene data show CDR1 as SGHTA and CDR2 as FQGNSA. V lost 4 bases, J lost 4 bases, and 5 bases stayed unmatched. The data were produced by immunoSEQ multiplex PCR, yet TCRdb's version contains in-frame clones alone and is incomplete. The data show approximately 54,000 clones, approximately 78% seen once. This TCR was sampled from a man aged 18 to 30 with glioma. The source material was PBMCs, sampled from a glioma patient treated with radiotherapy, temozolomide or both. The V and J genes are TRBV7-2 and TRBJ2-3, with 7 bases matching TRBD1. CDR3 DNA: TGTGCCAGCAGCTCCTACAGGGGTGCAGATACGCAGTATTTT. Protein product: CASSSYRGADTQYF. The complete variable domain, with remaining parts taken from reference TRBV7-2 and TRBJ2-3, reads GAGVSQSPSNKVTEKGKDVELRCDPISGHTALYWYRQSLGQGLEFLIYFQGNSAPDKSGLPSDRFSAERTGGSVSTLTIQRTQQEDSAVYLCASSSYRGADTQYFGPGTRLTVL.